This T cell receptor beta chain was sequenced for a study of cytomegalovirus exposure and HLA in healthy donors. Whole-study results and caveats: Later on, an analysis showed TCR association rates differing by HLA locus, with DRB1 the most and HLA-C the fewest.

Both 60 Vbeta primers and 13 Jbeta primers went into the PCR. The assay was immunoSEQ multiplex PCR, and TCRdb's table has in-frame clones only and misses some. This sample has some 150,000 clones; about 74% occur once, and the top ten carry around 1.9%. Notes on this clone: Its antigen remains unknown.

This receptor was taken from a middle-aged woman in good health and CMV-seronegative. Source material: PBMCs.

CDR3 in amino acids: CASSLGGDADTQYF. The CDR3 bases are TGCGCCAGCAGCTTGGGGGGCGACGCAGATACGCAGTATTTT. V gene TRBV5-1 combines with J gene TRBJ2-3; perhaps TRBD1 as D (5 bases). Trimming took 0 bases from V and 4 from J, leaving 9 bases between them. Per the germline V gene, CDR1 is SGHRS and CDR2 is YFSETQ. The CDR3 contains 14 residues.